Below are 22 T cell receptor beta chains sequenced from a single sample in a study of T cell responses to AZD1222 COVID-19 vaccine. Data came from immunoSEQ multiplex PCR; TCRdb stores just in-frame clones and leaves some out. The data contain around 160,000 clones, 75% to 95% of them singletons. This sample comprised peripheral blood, obtained on day 0 of MenACWY control vaccination. Receptor source: an adult in good health.

The J gene is TRBJ2-1, the V gene TRBV15, with a weak D call TRBD2 (7 bases). The CDR3 runs 17 residues. Germline V gene sequence: CDR1 LNHNV, CDR2 YYDKDF (reference sequence). Trimming cost V 4 bases and J 1 base, with 17 bases left between them. The CDR3 spells CATSTRGGGPSYNEQFF. In DNA, the CDR3 is TGTGCCACCAGCACTAGAGGGGGGGGCCCGTCCTACAATGAGCAGTTCTTC.

J is TRBJ2-5 and V is TRBV9; D gene unclear. V gave up 4 bases and J gave up 4 bases, with 14 bases separating them. The V gene's germline CDR1 is SGDLS and CDR2 YYNGEE. This CDR3 has 14 amino acids. Written as DNA, the CDR3 is TGTGCCAGCAGCCGGACGTCGGAGCGAGAGACCCAGTACTTC. As protein: CASSRTSERETQYF.

The chain joins TRBV2 to TRBJ2-3, with 12 bases matching TRBD2. The CDR3 consists of 15 residues. Per the germline V gene, CDR1 is SNHLY and CDR2 is FYNNEI. The V and J ends lost 4 bases and 6 bases, in that order; junction bases with no gene match: 5. This chain's CDR3 is CASSGTSGGHDTQYF. CDR3 DNA: TGTGCCAGCAGTGGAACTAGCGGGGGGCATGATACGCAGTATTTT. Variable domain in full (rest from reference TRBV2 and TRBJ2-3): EPEVTQTPSHQVTQMGQEVILRCVPISNHLYFYWYRQILGQKVEFLVSFYNNEISEKSEIFDDQFSVERPDGSNFTLKIRSTKLEDSAMYFCASSGTSGGHDTQYFGPGTRLTVL.

The chain is built from TRBV6-6 and TRBJ1-1; D unclear. With 2 bases removed from V and 1 base from J, the gap between germline ends came to 8 bases. CDR3 length: 14 residues. CDR1 is MNHNY and CDR2 is SVGAGI in the germline V gene (reference sequence). The CDR3 DNA reads as TGTGCCAGCAGTTACCCGACGGCGAACACTGAAGCTTTCTTT. Translating it yields CASSYPTANTEAFF.

The J gene is TRBJ2-7, the V gene TRBV27; a weak D match, TRBD2 (5 bases). The CDR3 covers 19 residues. Germline V lookup: CDR1 MNHEY, CDR2 SMNVEV (reference sequence). Trimming removed 1 base at V and 3 bases at J, with 25 bases between. This chain's CDR3 is CASSLFGQPTSNLYYEQYF. As DNA, the CDR3 is TGTGCCAGCAGTTTATTCGGCCAGCCAACTAGTAACCTCTACTACGAGCAGTACTTC.

The rearrangement uses TRBV5-1 and TRBJ2-1, with TRBD2 matching 11 bases. Looked up from germline, CDR1 is SGHRS and CDR2 is YFSETQ. V dropped 2 bases and J dropped 5; count of bases not matched to a gene: 6. CDR3 length: 16 amino acids. CDR3 protein: CASSFSTSGGHNEQFF. The CDR3 bases are TGCGCCAGCAGCTTTTCAACTAGCGGGGGCCACAATGAGCAGTTCTTC.

The V call is TRBV28, the J call TRBJ2-7, with 10 bases lining up with TRBD2. Germline CDR1 and CDR2: MDHEN and SYDVKM. V lost 10 bases, J lost 0 bases, and 15 bases stayed unmatched. The CDR3 extends over 17 amino acids. CDR3 region: CATKTGAGGKSSYEQYF. The DNA for the CDR3 is TGTGCCACCAAGACCGGAGCGGGAGGGAAGAGCTCCTACGAGCAGTACTTC.

This chain uses TRBV28 with TRBJ2-7; D possibly uses TRBD1 or TRBD2 (5 bases each). Germline V lookup: CDR1 MDHEN, CDR2 SYDVKM. The V and J ends lost 5 bases and 5 bases respectively, with 16 bases between them. The CDR3 has 14 amino acids. The CDR3 bases are TGTGCCAGCAGTGCCGACCTGAGGGGCGACGAGCAGTACTTC. The encoded protein is CASSADLRGDEQYF.

This clone was counted a single time. The chain is built from TRBV6-5 and TRBJ2-3, with D possibly TRBD2 on 7 matching bases. The germline CDR1 and CDR2 sequences are MNHEY and SVGAGI. Trimming cost V 2 bases and J 6 bases, with 15 bases left between them. The CDR3 totals 15 residues. The CDR3 reads CASSYSAGARDTQYF. The CDR3 DNA sequence: TGTGCCAGCAGTTACAGCGCGGGGGCACGGGATACGCAGTATTTT.

The chain links TRBV6-7 to TRBJ1-1; D is perhaps TRBD1 (6 bases). TRBV6-7 counts as an open reading frame of uncertain function. The ends were cut back, 10 bases at V and 1 base at J, with 13 bases in the middle. This CDR3 is 13 amino acids long. The CDR3 DNA is TGTGCCACCCGACCGGGACAGAACACTGAAGCTTTCTTT. As protein: CATRPGQNTEAFF.

The V call is TRBV7-9, the J call TRBJ2-7, with D hard to call. The germline CDR1 and CDR2 sequences are SEHNR and FQNEAQ (reference sequence). The V end lost 0 bases, the J end lost 1 base, and 7 bases lay between the germline ends. The CDR3 length is 14 residues. CDR3 loop: CASSLALRSYEQYF. The DNA of the CDR3 is TGTGCCAGCAGCTTAGCCTTGCGGTCCTACGAGCAGTACTTC.

CDR3 residues: CASSAGTSGLYNEQFF. The CDR3 DNA reads as TGTGCCAGTAGTGCCGGGACTAGCGGGCTATACAATGAGCAGTTCTTC. This chain connects TRBV19 to TRBJ2-1; TRBD2 agrees at 12 bases. The CDR3 is 16 amino acids. Germline V gives CDR1 LNHDA, CDR2 SQIVND (reference sequence). Trimming removed 5 bases from V and 4 bases from J; junction bases left unmatched: 6.

The chain combines TRBV28 with TRBJ1-2; D perhaps matches TRBD1 (5 bases). In germline, CDR1 is MDHEN, CDR2 SYDVKM. The CDR3 extends over 14 amino acids. Trimming cost V 1 base and J 4 bases, with 10 bases left between them. The CDR3 bases are TGTGCCAGCAGTTTATTACGACAGAGCTATGGCTACACCTTC. Protein: CASSLLRQSYGYTF.

The V call is TRBV7-3, the J call TRBJ1-1; no definite D call. Between the trimmed V and J ends, which lost 5 bases and 8 bases, there was a span of 15 bases. This CDR3 contains 13 residues. Germline V gene sequence: CDR1 SGHTA, CDR2 FQGTGA. The CDR3, as DNA: TGTGCCAGCAGCGCCGGTCGATTTTACGAAGCTTTCTTT. Translating gives CASSAGRFYEAFF.

This clone was recorded once. This chain uses TRBV3-1 (or the pseudogene TRBV3-2) with TRBJ1-2, with a weak D call TRBD1 (6 bases). The CDR3 length is 14 residues. Germline CDR1 reads LGHDT; CDR2 reads YNNKEL (reference sequence). V lost 0 bases and J lost 7, with 12 bases in between. Written as DNA, the CDR3 is TGTGCCAGCAGCCAAGAATCGGGGGGCCGTGGCTACACCTTC. Amino acid sequence: CASSQESGGRGYTF.

The chain joins TRBV3-1 (or the pseudogene TRBV3-2) to TRBJ2-7, with no clear D. The ends were cut back, 0 bases at V and 2 bases at J, with 11 bases in the middle. CDR3 size: 15 residues. Germline lookup yields CDR1 LGHDT and CDR2 YNNKEL (reference sequence). The CDR3 DNA is TGTGCCAGCAGCCAAGATGGAGTACTTCCCTACGAGCAGTACTTC. Protein: CASSQDGVLPYEQYF.

V and J are TRBV2 and TRBJ1-1; 9 positions agree with TRBD1. This CDR3 is 14 amino acids long. CDR1 is SNHLY and CDR2 is FYNNEI in the germline V gene. V lost 6 bases, J lost 3 bases, and 5 bases stayed unmatched. For the CDR3, the DNA is TGTGCCAGCAGCAACAGGGGGCAGTACACTGAAGCTTTCTTT. As protein: CASSNRGQYTEAFF.

The chain combines TRBV27 with TRBJ1-5; the D gene is possibly TRBD1 (6 bases). CDR1 and CDR2 from the germline V gene are MNHEY and SMNVEV (reference sequence). This CDR3 has 16 residues. V shed 4 bases and J shed 4 bases, with 17 bases lying between them. The DNA of the CDR3 is TGTGCCAGCAGTTCCCTCCCGGGACACTATAATCAGCCCCAGCATTTT. Its protein product is CASSSLPGHYNQPQHF.

The V gene is TRBV7-6, the J gene TRBJ2-5; D remains ambiguous. Trimming cost V 1 base and J 0 bases, with 12 bases left between them. Germline CDR1 and CDR2: SGHVS and FNYEAQ. This CDR3 contains 16 residues. CDR3 DNA sequence: TGTGCCAGCAGCTTAGAGGCGGAGTGGTACCAAGAGACCCAGTACTTC. Its translation: CASSLEAEWYQETQYF.

The chain combines TRBV27 with TRBJ2-1; D possibly corresponds to TRBD1 (6 bases). In germline, CDR1 is MNHEY, CDR2 SMNVEV (reference sequence). This CDR3 has 13 amino acids. V dropped 7 bases and J dropped 7 bases, with 14 bases sitting between them. Here the CDR3 DNA reads TGTGCCAGCACGACAGGACAACGGAATGAGCAGTTCTTC. This translates into CASTTGQRNEQFF.

J is TRBJ2-4 and V is TRBV7-9; D unclear. Germline-derived CDR1 and CDR2 are SEHNR and FQNEAQ (reference sequence). V lost 1 base to trimming and J lost 7 bases, with 2 bases between them. CDR3 length equals 11 residues. The CDR3: CASSLGNIQYF. In nucleotides, the CDR3 is TGTGCCAGCAGCTTAGGCAACATTCAGTACTTC. Full variable domain (missing parts from reference TRBV7-9 and TRBJ2-4): DTGVSQNPRHKITKRGQNVTFRCDPISEHNRLYWYRQTLGQGPEFLTYFQNEAQLEKSRLLSDRFSAERPKGSFSTLEIQRTEQGDSAMYLCASSLGNIQYFGAGTRLSVL.

CDR3 protein: CAWSQWVLPGNTIYF. Written as DNA, the CDR3 is TGTGCCTGGAGTCAATGGGTGCTCCCTGGAAACACCATATATTTT. V gene TRBV30 combines with J gene TRBJ1-3; D not resolved. The V gene lost 2 bases and the J gene lost 2 bases, with 13 bases spanning the gap. The CDR3 extends over 15 amino acids. Germline V gives CDR1 GTSNPN, CDR2 SVGIG (reference sequence).